This TCR beta chain came from a study of OX40 agonist ivuxolimab in advanced cancers. Study results and caveats: Within 6 weeks, CD4+ and CD8+ blood T cells expanded clonally at 0.1 to 3.0 mg/kg.

CDR1 MDHEN and CDR2 SYDVKM come from the germline V gene. The length of the CDR3 is 13 residues. Note on this clone: What it binds is unknown. Compared with germline, one end of the junction differs, possibly owing to a read error.

Produced via immunoSEQ multiplex PCR; TCRdb's table is partial and in-frame only. The repertoire holds approximately 37,000 clones, with 83% as singletons. This TCR came from an adult with an advanced solid tumor such as melanoma, head and neck, liver or kidney cancer. The chain uses TRBV28 and TRBJ2-5; TRBD2 matches 11 bases. The sequenced sample was CD4+ or CD8+ T cells sorted from blood, obtained in a trial of the OX40 agonist ivuxolimab. The CDR3 is CAGRLAGQETQYF. CDR3 nucleotide sequence: TGTGCCGGCAGACTAGCGGGGCAAGAGACCCAGTACTTC.